This T cell receptor beta chain was identified in a study of T cell responses to AZD1222 COVID-19 vaccine. Study overall: Pooled samples include second doses given at about 4 or 12 weeks. General study findings and limits: Baseline testing showed seropositivity in only six AZD1222 recipients. The reported proportion of spike-specific TCRs targeting unmutated variant regions was nearly half.

The method was immunoSEQ multiplex PCR; TCRdb's version includes in-frame clones alone and lacks a portion of them. Of approximately 100,000 clones listed, approximately 88% are singletons. The CDR3 is made up of 16 amino acids. Trimming at V came to 0 bases and at J to 5 bases, leaving 4 bases not matched to a gene. The germline V gene encodes CDR1 MNHEY and CDR2 SVGEGT. As for this clone: Its cognate antigen is unknown.

The chain carries TRBV6-2 or TRBV6-3 and TRBJ2-2; 9 bases are shared with TRBD2. The TCR sequence derives from an adult in good health. This sample comprised peripheral blood, obtained on day 0 of AZD1222 vaccination. The chain's CDR3 is CASSYSRLAGTGELFF. The CDR3 bases are TGTGCCAGCAGTTACTCGCGGCTAGCGGGGACCGGGGAGCTGTTTTTT.